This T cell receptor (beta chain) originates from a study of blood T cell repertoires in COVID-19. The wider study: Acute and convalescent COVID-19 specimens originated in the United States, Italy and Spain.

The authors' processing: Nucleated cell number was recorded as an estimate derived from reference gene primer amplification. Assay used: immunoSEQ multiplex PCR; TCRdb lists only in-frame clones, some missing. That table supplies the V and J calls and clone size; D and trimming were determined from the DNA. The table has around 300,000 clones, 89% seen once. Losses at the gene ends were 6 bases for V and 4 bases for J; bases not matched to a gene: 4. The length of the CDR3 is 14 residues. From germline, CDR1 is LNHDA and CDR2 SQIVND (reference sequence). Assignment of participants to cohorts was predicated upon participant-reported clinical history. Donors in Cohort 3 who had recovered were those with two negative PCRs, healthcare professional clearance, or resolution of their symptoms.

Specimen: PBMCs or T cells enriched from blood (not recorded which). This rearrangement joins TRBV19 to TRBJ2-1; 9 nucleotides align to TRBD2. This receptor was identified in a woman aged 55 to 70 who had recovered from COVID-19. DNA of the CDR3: TGTGCCAGTAGCGAAGCGGGAGGTTACAATGAGCAGTTCTTC. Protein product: CASSEAGGYNEQFF.